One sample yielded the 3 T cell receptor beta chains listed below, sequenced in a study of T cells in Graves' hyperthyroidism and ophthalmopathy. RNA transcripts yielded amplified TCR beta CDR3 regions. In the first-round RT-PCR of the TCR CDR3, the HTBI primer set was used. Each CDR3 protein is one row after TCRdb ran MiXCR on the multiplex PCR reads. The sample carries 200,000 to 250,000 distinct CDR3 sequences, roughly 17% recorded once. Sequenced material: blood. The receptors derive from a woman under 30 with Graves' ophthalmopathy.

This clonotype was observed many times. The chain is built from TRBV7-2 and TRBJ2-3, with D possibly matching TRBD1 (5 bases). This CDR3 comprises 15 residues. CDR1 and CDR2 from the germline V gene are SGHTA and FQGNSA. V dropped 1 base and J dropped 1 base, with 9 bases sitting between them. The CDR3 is CASSLEGLRTDTQYF. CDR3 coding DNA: TGTGCCAGCAGCTTAGAGGGGCTGCGCACAGATACGCAGTATTTT. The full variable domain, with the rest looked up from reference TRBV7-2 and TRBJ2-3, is GAGVSQSPSNKVTEKGKDVELRCDPISGHTALYWYRQSLGQGLEFLIYFQGNSAPDKSGLPSDRFSAERTGGSVSTLTIQRTQQEDSAVYLCASSLEGLRTDTQYFGPGTRLTVL.

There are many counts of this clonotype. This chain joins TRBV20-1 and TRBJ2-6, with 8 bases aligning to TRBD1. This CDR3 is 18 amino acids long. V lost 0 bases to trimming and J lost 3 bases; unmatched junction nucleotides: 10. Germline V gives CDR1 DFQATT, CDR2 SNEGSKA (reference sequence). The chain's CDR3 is CSARDTGTGSIGANVLTF. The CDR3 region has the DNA TGCAGTGCTAGAGATACCGGGACAGGTTCTATTGGGGCCAACGTCCTGACTTTC.

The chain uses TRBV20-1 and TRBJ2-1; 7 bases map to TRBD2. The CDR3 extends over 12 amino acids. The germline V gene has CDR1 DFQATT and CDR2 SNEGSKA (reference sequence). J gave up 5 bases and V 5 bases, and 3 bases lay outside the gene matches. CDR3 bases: TGCAGTGCTGGACTAGGGAACAATGAGCAGTTCTTC. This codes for CSAGLGNNEQFF.